The 21 T cell receptor beta chains listed next were all sequenced from one sample in a study of T cells in Graves' hyperthyroidism and ophthalmopathy. Researchers amplified the TCR beta CDR3 regions from RNA transcripts. The TCR CDR3 first-round RT-PCR relied on the HTBI primer set. Each CDR3 protein gets one entry after TCRdb re-called the multiplex PCR reads with MiXCR. Among roughly 600,000 distinct CDR3 sequences listed, about 14% were seen once. Material for sequencing was blood. These TCRs come from a woman between 45 and 60 years old with Graves' ophthalmopathy.

This clonotype was seen at least ten times. The chain uses TRBV10-3 and TRBJ2-7; TRBD1 is a possible D gene (6 bases). Germline V gene sequence: CDR1 ENHRY, CDR2 SYGVKD. V was shortened by 4 bases and J by 3 bases, with 10 bases between the two germline ends. The CDR3 spans 13 residues. CDR3 residues: CAISAGTLYEQYF. CDR3 DNA: TGTGCCATCAGTGCCGGGACACTCTACGAGCAGTACTTC.

The CDR3: CATSGGLDTGELFF. In nucleotides, the CDR3 is TGTGCCACCTCGGGGGGGCTGGACACCGGGGAGCTGTTTTTT. The chain uses TRBV24-1 and TRBJ2-2; 8 positions match TRBD2. Looked up from germline, CDR1 is KGHDR and CDR2 is SFDVKD. V lost 9 bases to trimming and J lost 3 bases; unmatched junction nucleotides: 5. The CDR3 consists of 14 residues.

This clonotype was counted a few times. The genes are TRBV10-3 and TRBJ2-7, with 8 bases fitting TRBD2. Germline CDR1 is ENHRY and CDR2 is SYGVKD. J lost 3 bases, V lost 3 bases, and 4 bases had no gene match. This CDR3 region has 14 residues. The CDR3 DNA reads as TGTGCCATCAGTGACTCCGCGGGAGGCTACGAGCAGTACTTC. Translated, it gives CAISDSAGGYEQYF.

This clonotype was seen a handful of times. This chain links TRBV9 with TRBJ2-7, with D possibly being TRBD1 (6 bases). The V end lost 2 bases, the J end lost 6 bases, and 12 bases lay between the germline ends. Per germline, CDR1 SGDLS and CDR2 YYNGEE. CDR3 length equals 13 residues. The CDR3 here is CASSVQGQSEQYF. DNA for the CDR3: TGTGCCAGCAGCGTTCAGGGGCAAAGCGAGCAGTACTTC.

This clonotype was picked up many times. This chain connects TRBV15 to TRBJ1-6; 8 bases agree with TRBD1. The germline V gene encodes CDR1 LNHNV and CDR2 YYDKDF (reference sequence). CDR3 length: 15 residues. Trimming removed 1 base from V and 7 bases from J; junction bases left unmatched: 3. The chain's CDR3 is CATSRVTGVNSPLHF. The CDR3 DNA reads as TGTGCCACCAGCAGAGTGACAGGGGTCAATTCACCCCTCCACTTT.

The V call is TRBV20-1, the J call TRBJ2-3; 11 nucleotides align to TRBD2. This CDR3 contains 14 residues. Germline CDR1 and CDR2: DFQATT and SNEGSKA (reference sequence). The CDR3 DNA sequence: TGCACGGGACTAGCGGAAATGAACACAGATACGCAGTATTTT. This sequence encodes CTGLAEMNTDTQYF.

This clonotype appeared many times. The chain links TRBV12-3 or TRBV12-4 to TRBJ2-5, with 7 nucleotides matching TRBD2. The CDR3 extends over 16 amino acids. V shed 2 bases, J shed 2 bases, and the junction held 8 bases outside the gene matches. The DNA for the CDR3 is TGTGCCAGCAGTTTATTTACCGGGGGGACTCAAGAGACCCAGTACTTC. Residues: CASSLFTGGTQETQYF.

This clonotype was recorded a few times. This may be a read error, as it is one base from a much larger clone. The chain links TRBV3-1 to TRBJ1-1, with 7 bases identical to TRBD1. This CDR3 region has 12 residues. Looked up from germline, CDR1 is LGHDT and CDR2 is YNNKEL (reference sequence). The CDR3 nucleotides are TGTGCCGGCAGCCCGACAGGGTTGGAAGCTTTCTTT. This codes for CAGSPTGLEAFF.

There are many counts of this clonotype. The gene calls are TRBV18 and TRBJ2-7, with D tentatively TRBD1 (7 bases). The CDR3 has 14 residues. CDR1 KGHSH and CDR2 LQKENI come from the germline V gene. V dropped 3 bases and J dropped 6 bases, with 15 bases sitting between them. The CDR3 here is CASSPGRGVCEQYF. CDR3 sequence (DNA): TGTGCCAGCTCACCGGGCAGGGGGGTGTGCGAGCAGTACTTC. The full variable domain, completed using reference TRBV18 and TRBJ2-7, is NAGVMQNPRHLVRRRGQEARLRCSPMKGHSHVYWYRQLPEEGLKFMVYLQKENIIDESGMPKERFSAEFPKEGPSILRIQQVVRGDSAAYFCASSPGRGVCEQYFGPGTRLTVT.

V gene TRBV24-1 combines with J gene TRBJ2-3; 16 bases are a match to TRBD2. V lost 1 base to trimming and J lost 13 bases; unmatched junction nucleotides: 10. The CDR3 extends over 17 amino acids. CDR1 is KGHDR, CDR2 SFDVKD, per germline. In nucleotides, the CDR3 is TGTGCCACCAGTGATTTCCGAGGGACTAGCGGGAGGGGTTCTAAGTATTTT. It is translated as CATSDFRGTSGRGSKYF.

This clonotype was counted ten times or more. The J gene is TRBJ2-3, the V gene TRBV9; 9 bases match TRBD2. The CDR3 consists of 16 residues. V dropped 1 base and J dropped 4; count of bases not matched to a gene: 7. Germline loops: CDR1 SGDLS, CDR2 YYNGEE. For the CDR3, the DNA is TGTGCCAGCAGCGTAAGGGCGGGAGGGAGCCCAGATACGCAGTATTTT. It translates to CASSVRAGGSPDTQYF.

This clonotype has only one observation. A junction boundary mismatches the germline segment, possibly from a read error. V and J are TRBV3-1 and TRBJ2-1, with D possibly matching TRBD2 (5 bases). This CDR3 spans 13 amino acids. From germline, CDR1 is LGHDT and CDR2 YNNKEL (reference sequence). The CDR3 bases are TGTGCCTGCAGCCAAATAGCGCACAATGAGCAGTTCTTC. This gives the protein CACSQIAHNEQFF.

The chain joins TRBV7-2 to TRBJ2-2, with 7 bases matching TRBD2. The ends lost 5 bases at V and 4 bases at J; junction bases unmatched: 4. Germline V CDR1 and CDR2: SGHTA, FQGNSA. This CDR3 is built from 14 residues. The CDR3 here is CASSDSGFTGELFF. In DNA form, the CDR3 reads TGTGCCAGCAGCGATAGCGGGTTCACCGGGGAGCTGTTTTTT.

This chain uses TRBV15 with TRBJ1-1, with D perhaps matching TRBD1 (6 bases). V dropped 1 base and J dropped 2 bases, with 17 bases sitting between them. The germline gives CDR1 LNHNV, CDR2 YYDKDF (reference sequence). There are 17 residues in the CDR3. The CDR3 loop is CATSRVGGKISNTEAFF. CDR3 coding DNA: TGTGCCACCAGCAGAGTAGGGGGTAAGATATCAAACACTGAAGCTTTCTTT.

This clonotype was seen repeatedly, ten times or more. The chain carries TRBV20-1 and TRBJ2-3; D perhaps matches TRBD2 (6 bases). The germline CDR1 and CDR2 sequences are DFQATT and SNEGSKA (reference sequence). The CDR3 sequence is 14 residues long. Trimming removed 3 bases at V and 6 bases at J, with 16 bases between. This CDR3 is CSARSGGPWDTQYF. CDR3 nucleotide sequence: TGCAGTGCTAGGTCCGGAGGGCCGTGGGATACGCAGTATTTT.

In its sample, this clonotype was seen many times. The V gene is TRBV7-3, the J gene TRBJ1-2; D uncertain. The CDR3 loop spans 13 amino acids. The V and J ends lost 5 bases and 4 bases respectively, with 11 bases between them. Germline-derived CDR1 and CDR2 are SGHTA and FQGTGA. CDR3 residues: CASSLDGLYGYTF. The CDR3 nucleotides read TGTGCCAGCAGCCTGGACGGACTCTATGGCTACACCTTC.

This clonotype has a count of ten or more. The rearrangement uses TRBV24-1 and TRBJ2-1; D is undetermined. The V end lost 7 bases, the J end lost 2 bases, and 2 bases lay between the germline ends. The CDR3 loop spans 11 amino acids. CDR1 is KGHDR and CDR2 is SFDVKD in the germline V gene. The CDR3: CATSTYNEQFF. Here the CDR3 DNA reads TGTGCCACCAGCACCTACAATGAGCAGTTCTTC.

This clonotype was picked up a small number of times. The chain links TRBV12-5 to TRBJ1-1; no reliable D call. V shed 1 base and J shed 7 bases, with 4 bases lying between them. This CDR3 contains 11 residues. CDR1 LGHNT and CDR2 FRNRAP come from the germline V gene. The chain's CDR3 is CASGLASEAFF. In DNA form, the CDR3 reads TGTGCTAGTGGTTTGGCAAGTGAAGCTTTCTTT.

This clonotype was observed a handful of times. The chain combines TRBV6-2 or TRBV6-3 with TRBJ2-3; D unclear. Deletions cut 8 bases from V and 5 bases from J, with 8 bases between. Germline loops: CDR1 MNHEY, CDR2 SVGEGT. This CDR3 is built from 11 residues. The DNA of the CDR3 is TGTGCCAGCCTCTTGGGAGATACGCAGTATTTT. Translated, it gives CASLLGDTQYF.

This clonotype was recorded many times. The chain is built from TRBV24-1 and TRBJ2-1, with 7 bases fitting TRBD2. The CDR3 covers 15 residues. Unmatched junction bases numbered 6, after V lost 3 bases and J lost 5 bases. Per the germline V gene, CDR1 is KGHDR and CDR2 is SFDVKD. The CDR3 is CATSDPGLGDNEQFF. The CDR3 DNA reads TGTGCCACCAGTGATCCCGGACTAGGGGACAATGAGCAGTTCTTC.

This clonotype was recorded at least ten times. V usage is TRBV7-2 and J usage is TRBJ1-3; no definite D call. Germline-derived CDR1 and CDR2 are SGHTA and FQGNSA. V lost 4 bases and J lost 1, with 5 bases in between. There are 13 residues in the CDR3. CDR3 DNA sequence: TGTGCCAGCAGCTCGGGATCTGGAAACACCATATATTTT. It yields the protein CASSSGSGNTIYF.